These 26 T cell receptor beta chains were all obtained from the same sample, sequenced in a study of T cell repertoires in cytomegalovirus infection (dated by TCRdb to 2018 to 2020). Sequencer: Illumina HiSeq 1500. TCRdb passed the public sequencing reads through fastp at Q25 and MiXCR, retaining productive beta sequences. Entries that share a CDR3 protein sequence are merged under the most common genes and DNA. This sample is represented by fewer than 550,000 distinct CDR3 sequences; about 11% of them were singletons. The ten largest clones add up to roughly 10% of the sample. The sample comprised PBMCs. The receptors originated from a human donor in good health (CMV status not recorded). Some clones in this sample may be carry-over from other donors' samples.

This clonotype appeared many times. This chain uses TRBV7-3 with TRBJ2-1; 8 positions agree with TRBD1. Germline CDR1 is SGHTA and CDR2 is FQGTGA. The trim removed 4 bases at V and 1 base at J, leaving 3 bases unmatched. The CDR3 sequence is 15 residues long. The CDR3 protein is CASSSQGASYNEQFF. CDR3 nucleotide sequence: TGTGCCAGCAGCTCGCAGGGGGCATCCTACAATGAGCAGTTCTTC.

The rearrangement uses TRBV9 and TRBJ2-1; 8 nucleotides line up with TRBD2. The trim removed 2 bases at V and 8 bases at J, leaving 24 bases unmatched. The CDR3 loop spans 20 amino acids. CDR1 is SGDLS and CDR2 is YYNGEE in the germline V gene. CDR3 DNA sequence: TGTGCCAGCAGCGTGACCCAGGCCTTTCGCGAGCGGGGGCTTTTGGATGAGCAGTTCTTC. It translates to CASSVTQAFRERGLLDEQFF.

This clonotype has at least ten counts. The CDR3, as DNA: TGTGCCAGCAGTTATAGTTCGATGGCCAAAAACATTCAGTACTTC. This gives the protein CASSYSSMAKNIQYF. The chain uses TRBV12-3 or TRBV12-4 and TRBJ2-4; no firm D call. The CDR3 consists of 15 residues. The germline V and J ends were trimmed by 4 bases and 1 base, with 11 bases remaining between them.

This clonotype was recorded many times. This chain uses TRBV6-5 with TRBJ1-1; D perhaps matches TRBD1 (6 bases). From germline, CDR1 is MNHEY and CDR2 SVGAGI. There are 13 residues in the CDR3. V lost 8 bases and J lost 3, with 13 bases in between. The CDR3 sequence is CASGRGDDTEAFF. DNA of the CDR3: TGTGCCAGCGGCAGGGGAGACGACACTGAAGCTTTCTTT.

This clonotype came up many times. This chain links TRBV2 with TRBJ2-2; D not certain. V was cut by 6 bases and J by 0 bases, with 5 bases left in between. Germline CDR1 and CDR2: SNHLY and FYNNEI. This CDR3 is built from 13 residues. DNA for the CDR3: TGTGCCAGCAGACAATCGAACACCGGGGAGCTGTTTTTT. Amino acids: CASRQSNTGELFF.

In this sample, this clonotype turned up many times. V is TRBV27 and J is TRBJ2-5; D not resolved. This CDR3 spans 11 amino acids. CDR1 and CDR2 from the germline V gene are MNHEY and SMNVEV (reference sequence). V was cut by 5 bases and J by 4 bases, with 5 bases left in between. This CDR3 reads CASSDGETQYF. CDR3 nucleotide sequence: TGTGCCAGCAGTGACGGAGAGACCCAGTACTTC.

This clonotype was found many times. V is TRBV2 and J is TRBJ2-7; possibly TRBD1 or TRBD2 for D (5 bases each). Germline loops: CDR1 SNHLY, CDR2 FYNNEI. The length of the CDR3 is 11 residues. The CDR3 DNA sequence: TGTGCATGGGACGGGCCCTACGAGCAGTACTTC. This encodes CAWDGPYEQYF.

This clonotype was seen ten or more times. The chain recombines TRBV6-1 with TRBJ1-1; D possibly corresponds to TRBD1 (5 bases). The ends were cut back, 6 bases at V and 10 bases at J, with 9 bases in the middle. Germline CDR1 and CDR2: MNHNS and SASEGT. The CDR3 is 10 residues long. The CDR3 sequence: CASSQGLAFF. CDR3 sequence (DNA): TGTGCCAGCAGCCAGGGTTTAGCTTTCTTT.

This clonotype was observed many times. The V and J genes are TRBV24-1 and TRBJ2-2; a weak D match, TRBD2 (5 bases). Trimming removed 3 bases from V and 5 bases from J, with 15 bases in between. The CDR3 covers 16 residues. CDR1 and CDR2 from the germline V gene are KGHDR and SFDVKD. The CDR3 here is CATSDRREPGTGELFF. The CDR3 DNA follows: TGTGCCACCAGTGATCGAAGGGAGCCCGGGACCGGGGAGCTGTTTTTT.

The V and J genes are TRBV19 and TRBJ1-5, with D possibly matching TRBD1 (6 bases). V was pared by 1 base and J by 6 bases, with 16 bases between. CDR1 and CDR2 from the germline V gene are LNHDA and SQIVND (reference sequence). The length of the CDR3 is 16 residues. The CDR3 loop is CASSIVLLDRGQPQHF. CDR3 in DNA: TGTGCCAGTAGTATAGTATTGCTGGACAGAGGTCAGCCCCAGCATTTT.

This clonotype was seen at least ten times. V and J are TRBV5-6 and TRBJ1-1, with D uncertain. The germline CDR1 and CDR2 sequences are SGHDT and YYEEEE. V lost 4 bases and J lost 10, with 20 bases in between. The CDR3 covers 14 residues. CDR3 loop: CASSLLLGNDGAFF. CDR3 nucleotides: TGTGCCAGCAGCCTCCTCCTGGGCAACGATGGAGCTTTCTTT.

V gene TRBV9 combines with J gene TRBJ2-1; D not resolved. The CDR3 contains 15 residues. Germline loops: CDR1 SGDLS, CDR2 YYNGEE. Trimming removed 4 bases from V and 0 bases from J, with 11 bases in between. The CDR3 here is CASSPFQSSYNEQFF. The CDR3 DNA sequence: TGTGCCAGCAGCCCATTTCAGAGCTCCTACAATGAGCAGTTCTTC.

In its sample, this clonotype was seen many times. This chain joins TRBV28 and TRBJ2-3, with D possibly TRBD2 on 6 matching bases. This CDR3 is built from 19 residues. With 3 bases removed from V and 3 bases from J, the gap between germline ends came to 25 bases. The germline V gene has CDR1 MDHEN and CDR2 SYDVKM. The CDR3 bases are TGTGCCAGCAGTTTTGGCCCCCTGGGGACCACCGGGAGTACAGATACGCAGTATTTT. Protein product: CASSFGPLGTTGSTDTQYF.

This clonotype was counted ten times or more. The rearrangement links TRBV2 to TRBJ1-2; D is possibly TRBD1 (5 bases). Germline values: CDR1 SNHLY, CDR2 FYNNEI. V was pared by 2 bases and J by 2 bases, with 12 bases between. The CDR3 covers 15 residues. The CDR3: CASSESRGENYGYTF. CDR3 nucleotide sequence: TGTGCCAGCAGTGAATCGAGGGGCGAAAACTATGGCTACACCTTC.

The chain has TRBV2 and TRBJ2-7; D remains unclear. The germline CDR1 and CDR2 sequences are SNHLY and FYNNEI. The CDR3 runs 9 residues. With 8 bases removed from V and 5 bases from J, the gap between germline ends came to 4 bases. For the CDR3, the DNA is TGTGCCAGCGGGCACGAGCAGTACTTC. This gives the protein CASGHEQYF.

The rearrangement joins TRBV6-1 to TRBJ2-7; 10 positions match TRBD2. V lost 1 base, J lost 12 bases, and 9 bases stayed unmatched. The V gene's germline CDR1 is MNHNS and CDR2 SASEGT. The CDR3 length is 14 residues. CDR3 nucleotides: TGTGCCAGCAGTGAAGAATGGACTAGCGGCATACCGTACTTC. This translates into CASSEEWTSGIPYF.

This clonotype was recorded many times. This chain connects TRBV7-9 to TRBJ1-3; 7 bases align to TRBD1. The CDR3 loop spans 19 amino acids. V was pared by 5 bases and J by 0 bases, with 16 bases of the junction left unmatched. CDR1 is SEHNR and CDR2 is FQNEAQ in the germline V gene (reference sequence). CDR3 in amino acids: CASSHFARGRGSSGNTIYF. The CDR3 DNA follows: TGTGCCAGCAGCCACTTCGCCCGGGGCAGGGGGAGCTCTGGAAACACCATATATTTT.

The rearrangement uses TRBV12-5 and TRBJ1-1; possibly TRBD1 for D (5 bases). V shed 6 bases and J shed 0 bases, with 11 bases lying between them. CDR3 size: 14 residues. From germline, CDR1 is LGHNT and CDR2 FRNRAP. CDR3 coding DNA: TGTGCTAGTGGCCCCGGGGGGGTGAACACTGAAGCTTTCTTT. Translated: CASGPGGVNTEAFF.

The chain employs TRBV7-2 and TRBJ2-1; TRBD2 might be the D (6 bases). Germline V CDR1 and CDR2: SGHTA, FQGNSA. This CDR3 region has 15 residues. The V and J ends lost 3 bases and 10 bases respectively, with 19 bases between them. CDR3 amino acids: CASSFWRAITLEQFF. CDR3 coding DNA: TGTGCCAGCAGCTTTTGGAGGGCCATAACATTAGAGCAGTTCTTC.

There are many counts of this clonotype. V gene TRBV28 combines with J gene TRBJ2-7; D unclear. V lost 5 bases and J lost 3, with 11 bases in between. The germline CDR1 and CDR2 sequences are MDHEN and SYDVKM. This CDR3 region has 13 residues. Written as DNA, the CDR3 is TGTGCCAGCAGTCCCCCCGAAATCTACGAGCAGTACTTC. Its translation is CASSPPEIYEQYF.

This clonotype was seen ten or more times. The chain has TRBV27 and TRBJ2-7; 7 positions agree with TRBD1. V lost 4 bases and J lost 5; bases outside the gene matches: 11. Germline lookup yields CDR1 MNHEY and CDR2 SMNVEV (reference sequence). The CDR3 covers 15 residues. This CDR3 is CASSSRQGVHHEQYF. CDR3 bases: TGTGCCAGCAGTTCAAGACAGGGCGTTCACCACGAGCAGTACTTC.

This clonotype turned up a few times. The chain links TRBV20-1 to TRBJ2-3; D might be TRBD2 (5 bases). CDR1 is DFQATT, CDR2 SNEGSKA, per germline (reference sequence). V lost 3 bases, J lost 1 base, and 8 bases lay in between. This CDR3 has 13 residues. CDR3 in DNA: TGCAGTGCTAGTCCGAGGGGCACAGATACGCAGTATTTT. This gives the protein CSASPRGTDTQYF.

The chain combines TRBV10-3 with TRBJ2-3, with 9 positions matching TRBD2. Germline V CDR1 and CDR2: ENHRY, SYGVKD. There are 12 residues in the CDR3. Losses at the gene ends were 6 bases for V and 9 bases for J; bases not matched to a gene: 4. The CDR3 region is CAIRRTSETQYF. CDR3 coding DNA: TGTGCCATCAGACGGACTAGCGAAACGCAGTATTTT.

Regarding this clonotype: This may be a read error, as it is one base from a much larger clone. The chain combines TRBV10-3 with TRBJ2-2; 9 bases map to TRBD2. This CDR3 is 15 amino acids long. Per the germline V gene, CDR1 is ENHRY and CDR2 is SYGVKD. The CDR3 DNA reads as TGTGCCATCAGTGAAGCTAGCGGGATCACCGGGGAGATGTTTTTT. Its translation: CAISEASGITGEMFF.

The rearrangement links TRBV29-1 to TRBJ1-2, with 9 bases that match TRBD1. Germline lookup yields CDR1 SQVTM and CDR2 ANQGSEA. J lost 4 bases, V lost 3 bases, and 6 bases had no gene match. The length of the CDR3 is 14 residues. The chain's CDR3 is CSVDGTGQTYGYTF. The CDR3 DNA reads TGCAGCGTTGATGGGACAGGGCAAACCTATGGCTACACCTTC. The complete variable domain, with remaining parts taken from reference TRBV29-1 and TRBJ1-2, reads SAVISQKPSRDICQRGTSLTIQCQVDSQVTMMFWYRQQPGQSLTLIATANQGSEATYESGFVIDKFPISRPNLTFSTLTVSNMSPEDSSIYLCSVDGTGQTYGYTFGSGTRLTVV.

Comment on this clonotype: As the CDR3 is not closed by the conserved phenylalanine or tryptophan, this likely results from a read error. The gene calls are TRBV7-9 and TRBJ1-2, with no clear D. This CDR3 contains 15 residues. Germline V CDR1 and CDR2: SEHNR, FQNEAQ (reference sequence). V was clipped by 3 bases and J by 4 bases, with 15 bases between them. Here the CDR3 reads CASSFGMTGGYGYTY. The CDR3 region has the DNA TGTGCCAGCAGCTTTGGAATGACCGGAGGCTATGGCTACACCTAC.